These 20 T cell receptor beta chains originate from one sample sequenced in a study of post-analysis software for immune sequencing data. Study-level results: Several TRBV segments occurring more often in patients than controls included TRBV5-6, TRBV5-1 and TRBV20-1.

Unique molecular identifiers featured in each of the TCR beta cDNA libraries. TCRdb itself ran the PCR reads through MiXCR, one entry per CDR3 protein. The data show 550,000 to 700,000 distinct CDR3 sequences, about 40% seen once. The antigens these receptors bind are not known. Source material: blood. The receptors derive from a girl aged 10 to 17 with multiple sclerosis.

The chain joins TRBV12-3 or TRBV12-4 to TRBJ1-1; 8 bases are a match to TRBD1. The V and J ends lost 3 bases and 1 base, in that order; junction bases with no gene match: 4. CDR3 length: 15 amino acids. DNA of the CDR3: TGTGCCAGCAGTTTCAACCAGGGGGCGAACACTGAAGCTTTCTTT. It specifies CASSFNQGANTEAFF.

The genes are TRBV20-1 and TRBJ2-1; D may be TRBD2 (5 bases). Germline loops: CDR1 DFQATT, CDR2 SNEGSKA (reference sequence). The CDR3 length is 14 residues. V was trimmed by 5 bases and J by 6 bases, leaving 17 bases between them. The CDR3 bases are TGCAGTGCTGTGACCGGGAAACGCGGCAATGAGCAGTTCTTC. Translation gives CSAVTGKRGNEQFF.

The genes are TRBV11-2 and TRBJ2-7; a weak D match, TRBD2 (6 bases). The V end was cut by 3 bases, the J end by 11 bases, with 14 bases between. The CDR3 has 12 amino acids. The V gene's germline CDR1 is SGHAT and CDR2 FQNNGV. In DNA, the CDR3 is TGTGCCAGCAGCTTTTCCGGACTAACCGAGTACTTC. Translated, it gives CASSFSGLTEYF. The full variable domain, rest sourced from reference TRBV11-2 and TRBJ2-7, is EAGVAQSPRYKIIEKRQSVAFWCNPISGHATLYWYQQILGQGPKLLIQFQNNGVVDDSQLPKDRFSAERLKGVDSTLKIQPAKLEDSAVYLCASSFSGLTEYFGPGTRLTVT.

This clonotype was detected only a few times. CDR3 sequence reads: CASRTPGQLAKNIQYF. The CDR3 DNA reads TGTGCCAGCAGGACACCGGGACAGTTAGCCAAAAACATTCAGTACTTC. The rearrangement links TRBV11-2 to TRBJ2-4, with 7 bases identical to TRBD1. The CDR3 totals 16 residues. V was pared by 6 bases and J by 0 bases, with 8 bases of the junction left unmatched. CDR1 and CDR2 (germline): SGHAT, FQNNGV. The variable domain in full, with the rest retrieved from reference TRBV11-2 and TRBJ2-4, is EAGVAQSPRYKIIEKRQSVAFWCNPISGHATLYWYQQILGQGPKLLIQFQNNGVVDDSQLPKDRFSAERLKGVDSTLKIQPAKLEDSAVYLCASRTPGQLAKNIQYFGAGTRLSVL.

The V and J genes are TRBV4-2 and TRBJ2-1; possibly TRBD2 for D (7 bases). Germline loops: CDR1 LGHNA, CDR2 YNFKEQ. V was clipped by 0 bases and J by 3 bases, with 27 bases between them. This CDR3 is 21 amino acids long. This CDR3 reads CASSQDWTGRGAFLNYNEQFF. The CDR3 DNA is TGTGCCAGCAGCCAAGATTGGACCGGTCGGGGGGCGTTTTTAAACTACAATGAGCAGTTCTTC.

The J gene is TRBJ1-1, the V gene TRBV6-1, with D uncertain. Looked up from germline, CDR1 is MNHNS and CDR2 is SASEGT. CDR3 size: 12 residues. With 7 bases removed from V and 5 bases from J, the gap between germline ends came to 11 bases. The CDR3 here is CASKLRGTEAFF. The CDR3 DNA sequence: TGTGCCAGCAAACTCCGGGGAACTGAAGCTTTCTTT.

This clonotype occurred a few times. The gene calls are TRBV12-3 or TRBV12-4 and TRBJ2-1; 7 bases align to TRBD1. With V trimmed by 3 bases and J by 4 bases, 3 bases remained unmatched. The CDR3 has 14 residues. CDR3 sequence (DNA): TGTGCCAGCAGTTTTGGGGACAGTTACAATGAGCAGTTCTTC. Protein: CASSFGDSYNEQFF.

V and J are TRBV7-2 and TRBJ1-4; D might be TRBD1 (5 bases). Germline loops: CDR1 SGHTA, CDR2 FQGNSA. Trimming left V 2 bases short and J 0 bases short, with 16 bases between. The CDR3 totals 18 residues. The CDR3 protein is CASSLSGGFRATNEKLFF. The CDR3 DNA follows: TGTGCCAGCAGCTTATCGGGGGGATTTCGGGCAACTAATGAAAAACTGTTTTTT.

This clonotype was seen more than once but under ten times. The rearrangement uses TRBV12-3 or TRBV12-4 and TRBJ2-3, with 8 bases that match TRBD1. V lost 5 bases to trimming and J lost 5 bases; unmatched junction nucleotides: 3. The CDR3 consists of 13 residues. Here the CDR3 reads CASSPGQGDTQYF. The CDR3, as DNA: TGTGCCAGCAGTCCCGGACAGGGAGATACGCAGTATTTT.

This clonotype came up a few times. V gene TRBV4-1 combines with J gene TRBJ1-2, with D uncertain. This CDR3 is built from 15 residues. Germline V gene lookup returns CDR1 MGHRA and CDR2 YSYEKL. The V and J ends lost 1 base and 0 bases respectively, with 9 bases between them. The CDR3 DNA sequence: TGCGCCAGCAGCCAAGCCCGTGCAGCTAACTATGGCTACACCTTC. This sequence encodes CASSQARAANYGYTF.

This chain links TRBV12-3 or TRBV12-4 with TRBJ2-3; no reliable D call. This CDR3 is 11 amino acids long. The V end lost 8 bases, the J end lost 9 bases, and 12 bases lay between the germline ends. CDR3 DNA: TGTGCCAGCCAATTGGGCGACACGCAGTATTTT. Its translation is CASQLGDTQYF.

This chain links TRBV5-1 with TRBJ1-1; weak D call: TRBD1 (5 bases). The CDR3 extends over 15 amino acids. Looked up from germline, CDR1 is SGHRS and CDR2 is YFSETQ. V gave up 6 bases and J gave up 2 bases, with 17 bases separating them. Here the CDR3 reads CASTSLGDGNTEAFF. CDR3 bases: TGCGCCAGCACATCTTTAGGGGACGGAAACACTGAAGCTTTCTTT.

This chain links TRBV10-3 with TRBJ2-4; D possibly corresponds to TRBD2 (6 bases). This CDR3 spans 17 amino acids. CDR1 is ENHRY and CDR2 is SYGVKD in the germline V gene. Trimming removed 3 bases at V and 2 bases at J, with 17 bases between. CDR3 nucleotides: TGTGCCATCAGTGATTTCGGGAGTCGTTCCACCAAAAACATTCAGTACTTC. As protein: CAISDFGSRSTKNIQYF.

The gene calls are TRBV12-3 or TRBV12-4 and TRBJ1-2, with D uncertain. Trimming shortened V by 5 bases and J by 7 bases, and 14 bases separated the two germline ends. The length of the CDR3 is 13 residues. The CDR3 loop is CASSRGAGSGYTF. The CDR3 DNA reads TGTGCCAGCAGTCGAGGAGCGGGTTCTGGCTACACCTTC.

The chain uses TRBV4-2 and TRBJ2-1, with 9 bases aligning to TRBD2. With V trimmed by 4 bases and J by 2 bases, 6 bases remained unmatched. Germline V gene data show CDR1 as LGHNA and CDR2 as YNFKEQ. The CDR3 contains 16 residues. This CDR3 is CASSPNGLATYNEQFF. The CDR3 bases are TGTGCCAGCAGCCCCAATGGACTAGCGACCTACAATGAGCAGTTCTTC.

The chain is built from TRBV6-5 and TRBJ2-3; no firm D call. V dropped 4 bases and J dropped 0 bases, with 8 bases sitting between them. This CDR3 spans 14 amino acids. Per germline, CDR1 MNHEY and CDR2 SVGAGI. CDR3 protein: CASSCSGSTDTQYF. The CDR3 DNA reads TGTGCCAGCAGTTGCTCGGGTAGCACAGATACGCAGTATTTT.

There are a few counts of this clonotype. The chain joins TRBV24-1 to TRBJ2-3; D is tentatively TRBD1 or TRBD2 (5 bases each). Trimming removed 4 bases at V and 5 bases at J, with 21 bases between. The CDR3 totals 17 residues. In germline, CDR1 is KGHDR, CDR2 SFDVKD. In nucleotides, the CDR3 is TGTGCCACCAGTGACCCCTTAAGGACTGGGGGAAAAGATACGCAGTATTTT. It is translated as CATSDPLRTGGKDTQYF.

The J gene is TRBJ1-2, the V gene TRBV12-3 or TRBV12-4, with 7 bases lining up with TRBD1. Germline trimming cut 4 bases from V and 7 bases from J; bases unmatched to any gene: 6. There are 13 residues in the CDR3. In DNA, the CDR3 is TGTGCCAGCAGTTCCCGAGGGGGCTTTGGCTACACCTTC. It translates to CASSSRGGFGYTF.

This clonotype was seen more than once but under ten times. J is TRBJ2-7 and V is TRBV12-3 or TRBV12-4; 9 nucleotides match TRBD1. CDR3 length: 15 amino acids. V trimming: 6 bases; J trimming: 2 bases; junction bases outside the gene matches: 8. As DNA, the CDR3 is TGTGCCAGCAGCACCCCGGGACAGGGCGCCTACGAGCAGTACTTC. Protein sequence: CASSTPGQGAYEQYF.

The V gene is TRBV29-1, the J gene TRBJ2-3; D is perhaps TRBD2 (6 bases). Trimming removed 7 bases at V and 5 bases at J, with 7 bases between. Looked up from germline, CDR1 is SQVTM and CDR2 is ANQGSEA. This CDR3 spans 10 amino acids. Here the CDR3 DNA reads TGCAGCGCGCGGGAAGATACGCAGTATTTT. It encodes CSAREDTQYF.